The clone carrying this T cell receptor (beta chain) has only one observation. The data were taken from a study of control samples from healthy donors and cancer patients. CDR3 size: 17 residues. Germline V gene data show CDR1 as LGHNA and CDR2 as YNFKEQ. V was shortened by 0 bases and J by 0 bases, with 12 bases between the two germline ends. Profiled with immunoSEQ multiplex PCR; TCRdb holds only in-frame clones, not every one. The sample holds 100,000 to 150,000 clones, 85% to 95% seen once. The sequenced material came from PBMCs. The receptor comes from a man aged 80 or over with head and neck cancer. The V and J genes are TRBV4-2 and TRBJ1-3; D may be TRBD1 (5 bases). The CDR3, as DNA: TGTGCCAGCAGCCAAGATGACAGAAGTATCTCTGGAAACACCATATATTTT. Translation gives CASSQDDRSISGNTIYF.